Presented here are 23 T cell receptor beta chains from one specimen sequenced in a study of OX40 agonist ivuxolimab in advanced cancers. The data were produced by immunoSEQ multiplex PCR, yet TCRdb's version contains in-frame clones alone and is incomplete. The profile shows 40,000 to 55,000 clones, around 84% of them singletons. The sequencing used CD4+ or CD8+ T cells sorted from blood, collected in a trial of the OX40 agonist ivuxolimab. The receptors come from an adult with an advanced solid tumor such as melanoma, head and neck, liver or kidney cancer.

The gene calls are TRBV7-8 and TRBJ1-2; D unclear. The CDR3 runs to 13 residues. The germline V gene encodes CDR1 SGHVS and CDR2 FQNEAQ. V lost 5 bases, J lost 4 bases, and 11 bases lay in between. CDR3 amino acids: CASSPLRSYGYTF. Here the CDR3 DNA reads TGTGCCAGCAGCCCGCTTAGGTCCTATGGCTACACCTTC.

The genes are TRBV30 and TRBJ2-3; 7 bases align to TRBD2. Germline values: CDR1 GTSNPN, CDR2 SVGIG (reference sequence). The ends lost 2 bases at V and 2 bases at J; junction bases unmatched: 10. The CDR3 is 16 residues long. CDR3 sequence: CAWSPGTRGDTDTQYF. In DNA form, the CDR3 reads TGTGCCTGGAGTCCTGGGACTCGGGGGGACACAGATACGCAGTATTTT.

The chain carries TRBV6-5 and TRBJ1-4, with D possibly TRBD1 on 5 matching bases. CDR3 size: 16 residues. V was cut by 4 bases and J by 8 bases, with 20 bases left in between. Germline V gene lookup returns CDR1 MNHEY and CDR2 SVGAGI. CDR3 amino acids: CASSSLLGGLGEKLFF. The CDR3 region has the DNA TGTGCCAGCAGTTCCCTTCTTGGGGGGTTGGGGGAAAAACTGTTTTTT.

The V call is TRBV4-3, the J call TRBJ2-1; 9 nucleotides match TRBD2. This CDR3 spans 17 amino acids. Germline assignment: CDR1 LGHNA and CDR2 YSLEER. V dropped 0 bases and J dropped 5; count of bases not matched to a gene: 8. CDR3 residues: CASSQDLPAGGNNEQFF. The CDR3 bases are TGCGCCAGCAGCCAAGATCTACCAGCGGGGGGTAACAATGAGCAGTTCTTC.

The chain has TRBV14 and TRBJ1-2; D is uncertain. V was pared by 1 base and J by 2 bases, with 8 bases between. Germline CDR1 and CDR2: SGHDN and FVKESK. The CDR3 extends over 14 amino acids. The CDR3 sequence: CASSQVGRNYGYTF. The CDR3 bases are TGTGCCAGCAGCCAAGTCGGCAGGAACTATGGCTACACCTTC. The full variable domain, in which reference TRBV14 and TRBJ1-2 provide the parts outside the CDR3, is EAGVTQFPSHSVIEKGQTVTLRCDPISGHDNLYWYRRVMGKEIKFLLHFVKESKQDESGMPNNRFLAERTGGTYSTLKVQPAELEDSGVYFCASSQVGRNYGYTFGSGTRLTVV.

This clone showed up just a few times. The rearrangement uses TRBV9 and TRBJ2-6, with D perhaps given as TRBD1 or TRBD2 (5 bases each). Germline CDR1 is SGDLS and CDR2 is YYNGEE. Trimming cost V 7 bases and J 0 bases, with 17 bases left between them. This CDR3 is 17 amino acids long. CDR3 bases: TGTGCCAGCGGTTCCGGGACCGATTTCTCTGGGGCCAACGTCCTGACTTTC. Residues: CASGSGTDFSGANVLTF.

The V gene is TRBV11-2, the J gene TRBJ1-4; D call uncertain. The V end was cut by 5 bases, the J end by 6 bases, with 10 bases between. CDR3 length equals 13 residues. Germline V gene lookup returns CDR1 SGHAT and CDR2 FQNNGV. The CDR3 protein is CASSLTGDEKLFF. CDR3 bases: TGTGCCAGCAGCCTAACTGGGGATGAAAAACTGTTTTTT.

The rearrangement joins TRBV11-1 to TRBJ2-7; TRBD1 matches at 8 bases. The V gene's germline CDR1 is SGHAT and CDR2 FQDESV (reference sequence). The CDR3 length is 15 residues. With 1 base clipped from V and 2 bases from J, the junction kept 4 bases outside the gene matches. CDR3: CASSLGTGRAYEQYF. The DNA of the CDR3 is TGTGCCAGCAGCTTAGGGACAGGGCGCGCCTACGAGCAGTACTTC.

The chain has TRBV2 and TRBJ1-4; D is perhaps TRBD1 (6 bases). V lost 0 bases and J 6 bases, leaving 11 bases between the germline ends. CDR3 length equals 15 residues. Germline V gene sequence: CDR1 SNHLY, CDR2 FYNNEI. The CDR3 sequence: CASSEAEQGHEKLFF. As DNA, the CDR3 is TGTGCCAGCAGTGAAGCAGAACAGGGACATGAAAAACTGTTTTTT.

This sequence joins TRBV9 and TRBJ1-1, with no clear D. In germline, CDR1 is SGDLS, CDR2 YYNGEE. This CDR3 region has 14 residues. Trimming pared 5 bases from V and 1 base from J, leaving 12 bases between. CDR3 DNA: TGTGCCAGCAGGTGGCTTGGGGAGAACACTGAAGCTTTCTTT. Translated: CASRWLGENTEAFF. The complete variable domain, with remaining parts taken from reference TRBV9 and TRBJ1-1, reads DSGVTQTPKHLITATGQRVTLRCSPRSGDLSVYWYQQSLDQGLQFLIQYYNGEERAKGNILERFSAQQFPDLHSELNLSSLELGDSALYFCASRWLGENTEAFFGQGTRLTVV.

A single count supports this clone. The V and J genes are TRBV5-4 and TRBJ1-2, with D maybe TRBD1 (6 bases). The CDR3 is 13 residues long. Germline V gene lookup returns CDR1 SGHNT and CDR2 YYREEE (reference sequence). V was trimmed by 4 bases and J by 2 bases, leaving 9 bases between them. The CDR3 reads CASSPQGNYGYTF. CDR3 DNA: TGTGCCAGCAGCCCCCAGGGGAACTATGGCTACACCTTC.

This chain joins TRBV11-2 and TRBJ2-7, with no clear D. Germline-derived CDR1 and CDR2 are SGHAT and FQNNGV. Trimming cost V 5 bases and J 0 bases, with 8 bases left between them. This CDR3 is 13 amino acids long. The CDR3 spells CASSLGSSYEQYF. CDR3 DNA: TGTGCCAGCAGCCTTGGGTCCTCCTACGAGCAGTACTTC. Combining the CDR3 with reference TRBV11-2 and TRBJ2-7 gives the whole variable domain EAGVAQSPRYKIIEKRQSVAFWCNPISGHATLYWYQQILGQGPKLLIQFQNNGVVDDSQLPKDRFSAERLKGVDSTLKIQPAKLEDSAVYLCASSLGSSYEQYFGPGTRLTVT.

The rearrangement links TRBV6-5 to TRBJ2-5; D possibly matches TRBD1 or TRBD2 (7 bases each). V was pared by 7 bases and J by 11 bases, with 23 bases between. The CDR3 is made up of 14 amino acids. Germline-derived CDR1 and CDR2 are MNHEY and SVGAGI. CDR3 sequence reads: CASTPGPAGGEQYF. In nucleotides, the CDR3 is TGTGCCAGCACCCCCGGGCCCGCAGGGGGGGAGCAGTACTTC.

This chain connects TRBV27 to TRBJ1-5, with D unresolved. Germline V lookup: CDR1 MNHEY, CDR2 SMNVEV (reference sequence). The length of the CDR3 is 13 residues. Trimming took off 8 bases at V and 0 bases at J, with 8 bases between the two ends. The CDR3, as DNA: TGTGCCAGCGGGCAGTATAGCAATCAGCCCCAGCATTTT. Translated: CASGQYSNQPQHF.

This clone has only one observation. This chain uses TRBV28 with TRBJ2-7; the match to TRBD1 covers 7 bases. V shed 10 bases, J shed 4 bases, and the junction held 10 bases outside the gene matches. Germline CDR1 and CDR2: MDHEN and SYDVKM. The CDR3 is made up of 13 amino acids. The DNA for the CDR3 is TGTGCCACGAAAAGGGGGCTAGGGTACGAGCAGTACTTC. Translating it yields CATKRGLGYEQYF.

On this clone itself: The sample has other DNA sequences that encode this CDR3 too. V gene TRBV19 combines with J gene TRBJ2-1, with 10 bases matching TRBD2. V lost 5 bases, J lost 0 bases, and 7 bases stayed unmatched. Germline V gene lookup returns CDR1 LNHDA and CDR2 SQIVND (reference sequence). The CDR3 totals 17 residues. The DNA of the CDR3 is TGTGCCAGTAGTGTTACTAGCGGGGATAGCTCCTACAATGAGCAGTTCTTC. Amino acids: CASSVTSGDSSYNEQFF. Supplemented by reference TRBV19 and TRBJ2-1, the full variable domain reads DGGITQSPKYLFRKEGQNVTLSCEQNLNHDAMYWYRQDPGQGLRLIYYSQIVNDFQKGDIAEGYSVSREKKESFPLTVTSAQKNPTAFYLCASSVTSGDSSYNEQFFGPGTRLTVL.

The chain joins TRBV11-2 to TRBJ2-7; possible D gene TRBD2, 6 bases. The CDR3 has 15 amino acids. The V gene lost 6 bases and the J gene lost 4 bases, with 19 bases spanning the gap. The germline CDR1 and CDR2 sequences are SGHAT and FQNNGV. CDR3 loop: CASSKGPGGVYEQYF. The DNA for the CDR3 is TGTGCCAGCAGTAAAGGCCCCGGAGGGGTTTACGAGCAGTACTTC.

This clone occurred once. The chain employs TRBV7-9 and TRBJ2-1; no reliable D call. The germline V gene encodes CDR1 SEHNR and CDR2 FQNEAQ (reference sequence). This CDR3 comprises 11 residues. V lost 3 bases and J 7 bases, leaving 4 bases between the germline ends. The CDR3: CASSFSNEQFF. In DNA form, the CDR3 reads TGTGCCAGCAGCTTTAGTAATGAGCAGTTCTTC.

The count of this clone is one. The chain employs TRBV9 and TRBJ1-4; TRBD1 aligns across 7 bases. There are 16 residues in the CDR3. J was trimmed by 5 bases and V by 0 bases; bases with no gene match: 7. Germline V gene data show CDR1 as SGDLS and CDR2 as YYNGEE. The CDR3 loop reads CASSVAIGQANEKLFF. CDR3 in DNA: TGTGCCAGCAGCGTAGCTATCGGACAGGCGAATGAAAAACTGTTTTTT.

The chain links TRBV27 to TRBJ1-5; D remains unclear. V was clipped by 8 bases and J by 4 bases, with 15 bases between them. The length of the CDR3 is 14 residues. Germline V lookup: CDR1 MNHEY, CDR2 SMNVEV (reference sequence). The DNA of the CDR3 is TGTGCCAGCGCCAGCATGTGGGGTAATCAGCCCCAGCATTTT. Translated, it gives CASASMWGNQPQHF.

CDR3 region: CASSDGDNYGYTF. CDR3 DNA: TGTGCCAGCAGTGACGGAGATAACTATGGCTACACCTTC. The chain employs TRBV6-4 and TRBJ1-2; D gene uncertain. The CDR3 has 13 residues. Germline V gives CDR1 MRHNA, CDR2 SNTAGT. V was shortened by 2 bases and J by 1 base, with 5 bases between the two germline ends.

The V call is TRBV28, the J call TRBJ1-5; D call uncertain. Germline loops: CDR1 MDHEN, CDR2 SYDVKM. The CDR3 consists of 16 residues. Trimming removed 5 bases from V and 0 bases from J, with 14 bases in between. The CDR3 DNA is TGTGCCAGCAGTCCTGTAGGGATACATAGCAATCAGCCCCAGCATTTT. Protein: CASSPVGIHSNQPQHF.

In its sample, this clone was seen a few times. V usage is TRBV27 and J usage is TRBJ2-2, with D maybe TRBD2 (6 bases). This CDR3 is built from 15 residues. The V gene lost 3 bases and the J gene lost 6 bases, with 14 bases spanning the gap. Germline-derived CDR1 and CDR2 are MNHEY and SMNVEV (reference sequence). This CDR3 is CASSLGGGLAGELFF. In DNA, the CDR3 is TGTGCCAGCAGTTTGGGAGGAGGGCTGGCCGGGGAGCTGTTTTTT.